The 17 T cell receptor beta chains given below trace back to one sample, sequenced in a study of blood T cell repertoires in COVID-19. Sequenced by immunoSEQ multiplex PCR; TCRdb stores in-frame clones only, minus some. The data contain 150,000 to 190,000 clones, under 85% of them seen just once; the ten biggest clones take up 3% to 4.5%. The source material was peripheral blood. The source is an elderly woman with acute or convalescent COVID-19.

The V gene is TRBV10-1, the J gene TRBJ1-1, with D unresolved. Germline loops: CDR1 WNHNN, CDR2 SYGVQD (reference sequence). The length of the CDR3 is 13 residues. V was clipped by 6 bases and J by 4 bases, with 12 bases between them. The CDR3 loop reads CASSPQRGTEAFF. The CDR3 nucleotides read TGCGCCAGCAGCCCTCAAAGAGGCACTGAAGCTTTCTTT.

With regard to this clone: Possible read error: a much larger clone is one base away. The same CDR3 can be traced to other DNA sequences in this sample. V is TRBV7-6 and J is TRBJ2-1, with a possible D match to TRBD2 (7 bases). Germline CDR1 and CDR2: SGHVS and FNYEAQ. V lost 1 base, J lost 3 bases, and 13 bases lay in between. The CDR3 has 16 amino acids. CDR3 coding DNA: TGTGCCAGCAGCTTAGGGGGCGGGGGCCACTACAATGAGCAGTTCTTC. It yields the protein CASSLGGGGHYNEQFF.

The rearrangement links TRBV18 to TRBJ2-7; the match to TRBD2 covers 13 bases. The CDR3 contains 16 residues. Germline V gene data show CDR1 as KGHSH and CDR2 as LQKENI. The ends lost 0 bases at V and 7 bases at J; junction bases unmatched: 6. This chain's CDR3 is CASSPPGLAGEGEQYF. The CDR3 nucleotides read TGTGCCAGCTCACCACCCGGACTAGCGGGAGAGGGTGAGCAGTACTTC.

In DNA, the CDR3 is TGCGCCAGCAGCCACACCGGGACTAGCGGGGGTGAGCAGTTCTTC. It is translated as CASSHTGTSGGEQFF. This chain uses TRBV4-3 with TRBJ2-1; the match to TRBD2 covers 14 bases. Germline V lookup: CDR1 LGHNA, CDR2 YSLEER. This CDR3 region has 15 residues. J gave up 9 bases and V 3 bases, and 4 bases lay outside the gene matches.

Only one count was recorded for this clone. This chain joins TRBV2 and TRBJ2-3; TRBD1 aligns across 9 bases. The CDR3 covers 15 residues. Per the germline V gene, CDR1 is SNHLY and CDR2 is FYNNEI. Losses at the gene ends were 0 bases for V and 5 bases for J; bases not matched to a gene: 3. Here the CDR3 reads CASSEATGGEDTQYF. In nucleotides, the CDR3 is TGTGCCAGCAGTGAAGCAACAGGGGGCGAAGATACGCAGTATTTT.

The sample holds one count of this clone. The chain joins TRBV19 to TRBJ2-2, with 9 bases matching TRBD1. The J segment lost 7 bases and the V segment lost 4 bases, leaving 7 bases of the junction unmatched. The CDR3 extends over 15 amino acids. From germline, CDR1 is LNHDA and CDR2 SQIVND (reference sequence). The CDR3 loop reads CASSSLQGAGGELFF. CDR3 bases: TGTGCCAGTAGTAGCCTACAGGGGGCAGGCGGGGAGCTGTTTTTT. Using reference TRBV19 and TRBJ2-2 for the parts outside the CDR3, the full variable domain is DGGITQSPKYLFRKEGQNVTLSCEQNLNHDAMYWYRQDPGQGLRLIYYSQIVNDFQKGDIAEGYSVSREKKESFPLTVTSAQKNPTAFYLCASSSLQGAGGELFFGEGSRLTVL.

The genes are TRBV2 and TRBJ1-2, with D possibly being TRBD1 (5 bases). The CDR3 runs 13 residues. V was shortened by 4 bases and J by 4 bases, with 10 bases between the two germline ends. Germline assignment: CDR1 SNHLY and CDR2 FYNNEI. The DNA of the CDR3 is TGTGCCAGCAGTGGTGGCGGGGCCTATGGCTACACCTTC. This codes for CASSGGGAYGYTF.

This chain links TRBV10-3 with TRBJ2-1; TRBD1 matches 9 bases. The ends lost 2 bases at V and 9 bases at J; junction bases unmatched: 11. The CDR3 is 16 residues long. Germline V gene sequence: CDR1 ENHRY, CDR2 SYGVKD. For the CDR3, the DNA is TGTGCCATCAGTGAGAGAACCGGGACAGGGAGGACTGAGCAGTTCTTC. As protein: CAISERTGTGRTEQFF.

This clone was seen only once. The rearrangement joins TRBV5-1 to TRBJ2-5; 13 bases are a match to TRBD2. CDR3 length equals 16 residues. The germline V gene has CDR1 SGHRS and CDR2 YFSETQ. V lost 2 bases to trimming and J lost 5 bases; unmatched junction nucleotides: 6. CDR3 region: CASSFTSGGAWETQYF. CDR3 coding DNA: TGCGCCAGCAGCTTTACTAGCGGGGGGGCTTGGGAGACCCAGTACTTC. Together with reference TRBV5-1 and TRBJ2-5, the CDR3 gives the full variable domain: KAGVTQTPRYLIKTRGQQVTLSCSPISGHRSVSWYQQTPGQGLQFLFEYFSETQRNKGNFPGRFSGRQFSNSRSEMNVSTLELGDSALYLCASSFTSGGAWETQYFGPGTRLLVL.

The gene calls are TRBV5-1 and TRBJ2-1, with D possibly TRBD1 on 5 matching bases. The CDR3 contains 16 residues. Deletions cut 0 bases from V and 2 bases from J, with 12 bases between. Germline CDR1 reads SGHRS; CDR2 reads YFSETQ. The CDR3 region has the DNA TGCGCCAGCAGCTTGGCCCCCATGGACACCTACAATGAGCAGTTCTTC. Its protein product is CASSLAPMDTYNEQFF.

The gene calls are TRBV2 and TRBJ1-6; D might be TRBD1 (5 bases). This CDR3 is 17 amino acids long. Germline assignment: CDR1 SNHLY and CDR2 FYNNEI. The germline V and J ends were trimmed by 4 bases and 1 base, with 14 bases remaining between them. The CDR3 here is CASSVVRGESYNSPLHF. CDR3 DNA: TGTGCCAGCAGTGTGGTCCGGGGGGAATCCTATAATTCACCCCTCCACTTT.

On this clone: This CDR3 is also generated by other DNA sequences in the sample. The J gene is TRBJ2-7, the V gene TRBV19; tentatively, D is TRBD1 (5 bases). Germline V gene data show CDR1 as LNHDA and CDR2 as SQIVND (reference sequence). Trimming pared 4 bases from V and 4 bases from J, leaving 8 bases between. This CDR3 spans 12 amino acids. The CDR3 loop reads CASSTSGYEQYF. CDR3 bases: TGTGCCAGTAGTACATCAGGGTACGAGCAGTACTTC.

In this sample, this clone turned up once. CDR3 residues: CASSFIGSSNQPQHF. The CDR3, as DNA: TGTGCCAGCAGCTTTATTGGCAGTAGCAATCAGCCCCAGCATTTT. The chain is built from TRBV5-5 and TRBJ1-5; D not resolved. This CDR3 region has 15 residues. Germline CDR1 reads SGHKS; CDR2 reads YYEKEE (reference sequence). V was trimmed by 2 bases and J by 0 bases, leaving 9 bases between them.

The rearrangement uses TRBV27 and TRBJ2-7, with 7 bases identical to TRBD1. The CDR3 extends over 16 amino acids. J was trimmed by 2 bases and V by 6 bases; bases with no gene match: 13. Germline assignment: CDR1 MNHEY and CDR2 SMNVEV (reference sequence). The CDR3 loop is CASRDRTGLGAYEQYF. As DNA, the CDR3 is TGTGCCAGCAGGGACCGGACAGGATTGGGCGCCTACGAGCAGTACTTC.

The V and J genes are TRBV6-5 and TRBJ1-2; TRBD1 agrees at 9 bases. V shed 6 bases, J shed 8 bases, and the junction held 10 bases outside the gene matches. The CDR3 loop spans 14 amino acids. Germline V CDR1 and CDR2: MNHEY, SVGAGI. The CDR3 loop is CASRSGQGVGGYTF. The DNA of the CDR3 is TGTGCCAGCAGATCGGGACAGGGCGTAGGGGGCTACACCTTC.

The chain recombines TRBV30 with TRBJ2-3, with 9 bases aligning to TRBD1. This CDR3 comprises 15 residues. The germline CDR1 and CDR2 sequences are GTSNPN and SVGIG (reference sequence). The V segment lost 1 base and the J segment 4 bases; nucleotides outside the gene matches: 6. This CDR3 reads CAWSEGTGSPDTQYF. CDR3 DNA: TGTGCCTGGAGTGAGGGGACAGGGAGCCCAGATACGCAGTATTTT. The whole variable domain, remainder taken from reference TRBV30 and TRBJ2-3, is SQTIHQWPATLVQPVGSPLSLECTVEGTSNPNLYWYRQAAGRGLQLLFYSVGIGQISSEVPQNLSASRPQDRQFILSSKKLLLSDSGFYLCAWSEGTGSPDTQYFGPGTRLTVL.

This clone was picked up a small number of times. This chain links TRBV19 with TRBJ1-2; 9 nucleotides align to TRBD1. V was clipped by 6 bases and J by 10 bases; unmatched bases: 9. This CDR3 is built from 13 residues. Germline assignment: CDR1 LNHDA and CDR2 SQIVND (reference sequence). The CDR3 nucleotides read TGTGCCAGTAGACAGGGGGCCTCCAGGTACTACACCTTC. It yields the protein CASRQGASRYYTF.